The entry below gives a single TCR beta chain sequence along with its context. It has no known antigen specificity. It has no much larger one-base neighbor in the sample; base qualities were not kept. The germline V gene specifies MNHNS as CDR1 and SASEGT as CDR2. V is pruned by 0 bases and J by 9 bases, leaving 4 bases of the junction without a gene match. Inclusive of the bounding cysteine and phenylalanine, the CDR3 is 15 residues long. The entry retains the CDR3 DNA only, 45 bases that are in frame from base 1. In total, approximately 700 healthy bone marrow donors made up the cohort. At the time of sampling, all cohort members were nominally healthy, though unrecorded immune exposures were likely present. The donor tested CMV seronegative, placing the donor among the 350 to 400 seronegative members of the cohort. A peripheral blood sample was provided by each donor, and peripheral blood mononuclear cells were used for TCR beta sequencing. Genomic DNA was extracted from the blood cell samples with the Qiagen DNeasy Blood Extraction Kit.

The sample is drawn from a study of cytomegalovirus exposure and HLA in healthy donors (dated by TCRdb to the late 2010s). About the study as a whole: According to an earlier analysis of a few hundred of the donors, 150 million to 200 million T cells yielded 95 million to 140 million unique TCR beta sequences and approximately 300 Gb of sequence data. Roughly 310 gigabases of sequencing data and approximately 84 million unique TCR sequences were included in an early release covering several hundred HLA-typed donors. Of the roughly 400 genotyped donors, over 70% fell in the genetic ancestry cluster associated with self-reported Caucasian donors. The study aimed to test whether signatures of past pathogen exposure could be identified by cataloging public T cell receptors. The study used immunosequencing to profile the T cell repertoires of 666 subjects and linked those repertoires to cytomegalovirus serostatus. In addition to the first cohort of 666 subjects, a separate validation cohort of 120 different subjects was used. High-throughput TCR immunosequencing, statistical association of individual TCRs with disease status, and machine learning were combined to predict cytomegalovirus infection status. To study patterns of TCR occurrence, a later analysis re-analyzed previously published TCR beta repertoires from hundreds of donors and added high-resolution HLA genotyping. In the later analysis, no new phenotypic data were used to find candidate immune exposures; instead, reliance was placed on TCR beta sequences and their occurrence across donors. In an earlier analysis of more than 550 of the donors, high-throughput TCR beta sequencing was used to judge whether each TCR beta V gene segment behaved as functional or pseudogenic. Donor age, sex, ethnicity and CMV serostatus were collected together with the repertoire data. In a later genetic analysis, genome-wide SNP genotypes for about 60% of the 666 donors were used, and that subset was treated as a discovery cohort. All discovery cohort repertoires had been generated on a single sequencing platform. Both class I and class II loci were covered by HLA typing, at four-digit resolution. Typing coverage differed by locus: A, B, C, DRB1 and DQB1 were typed in about 629-630 donors, DQA1 in about 500, DPA1 in roughly 590, and DPB1 in just under 490. Four to six DR-DQ haplotypes were handled as single units for association and clustering, since linkage in the cohort was strong. Across some 400 genotyped donors of the cohort, an average of approximately 220,000 unique TCR beta nucleotide sequences per donor were sequenced, and approximately 17% of those sequences were non-productive. Overall study results and their limits: A few of the identified cytomegalovirus-associated TCR beta chains were confirmed in vitro to be specific for cytomegalovirus antigens. A group of highly shared sequence variants was considered likely to be a technical artifact of the sequencing pipeline. The authors suggested that the approach could potentially be extended to other disease states and immunological phenotypes. A total of fewer than 200 TCR beta chains were listed by the study as associated with cytomegalovirus. According to a later genetic analysis, donors in an Asian-associated ancestry cluster had fewer N-insertions in productive TCRs than the approximately 650-donor mean. A later analysis found that TCR association rates varied across HLA loci, with DRB1 alleles showing the most associated TCRs and HLA-C alleles the fewest. A further reported finding was that TCR beta sequences accurately predicted the HLA-A and HLA-B alleles for most subjects in the first cohort. Strong co-occurrence of HLA alleles, especially DR and DQ, made assigning TCR associations to individual alleles difficult. Because some donors lacked HLA typing at each locus, the association tests relied only on the typed subset. Correlated functional status among segregating V segments might be attributable to linkage disequilibrium, but an unknown experimental factor could not be ruled out. V-gene and J-gene trimming of TCR beta chains was associated with a missense DCLRE1C variant in a later genetic analysis, and the association was replicated in an independent cohort. The only immune exposure information available for the cohort was CMV serostatus. Broadly in line with IMGT annotations, most TCR beta V segments showed up in productive rearrangements about 90% or about 30% of the time in an earlier analysis of around 550 of the donors. The classifier was reported to diagnose cytomegalovirus status with high specificity and sensitivity in both the original cohort and the validation cohort. In a later analysis, HLA-associated TCR beta chains were found to be more clonally expanded and to have lower generation probabilities than equally common non-associated chains. Most CMV-associated TCR beta chains appeared to be HLA-restricted in a later analysis, and the HLA associations seemed to be driven largely by CMV exposure. Most TCR sequences were observed very rarely across donors, whereas some public TCRs were present in many individuals. The earlier analysis of approximately 560 of the donors excluded some 15 rarely observed V segments, including chromosome 9 orphons, because counts were too low. A later analysis associated around 16,000 TCR beta sequences with specific HLA alleles at a false discovery rate of 0.05. Only TCR beta chains were sequenced in this cohort, and the absence of alpha or paired-chain data limited detectable features. In a later analysis, several top co-occurrence clusters were reported to appear linked to parvovirus B19, influenza, CMV and Epstein-Barr virus. Presence/absence analyses assumed roughly uniform sequencing depth across donors, an assumption that may not hold. The 87-base-pair reads could not distinguish some IMGT-functional V segments, including TRBV6-2 and TRBV6-3, so those segments were excluded.

Library method: the immunoSEQ multiplex PCR assay. A mixture of 60 forward primers for TCR Vbeta segments and 13 reverse primers for TCR Jbeta segments was used in the multiplex PCR. Amplification of the CDR3 region of rearranged TCR beta genes was performed with a multiplex PCR assay on genomic DNA. The amplified TCR beta libraries were sequenced on the Illumina HiSeq System as 87-base-pair reads. The source study handled its data this way. In a later analysis, around 80 million unique TCR beta chains were counted across the 666 repertoires, and around 10 million of these chains were shared by at least two donors. To remove PCR and sequencing errors, raw reads were error-corrected and collapsed into unique sequences using a nearest-neighbor algorithm that merged closely related sequences. Alignment of CDR3 sequences to IMGT reference sequences was used to assign V, D and J gene segments. For a sequence to be retained, at least a six-nucleotide match to both a V gene segment and a J gene segment was required. A rearrangement was called productive if the CDR3 had no stop codons and remained in frame with V and J, and every other rearrangement was called non-productive. CDR3 was defined according to IMGT convention as the region running from the second conserved V-encoded cysteine to the conserved J-encoded phenylalanine. Sequences without an unambiguous match to a single V gene segment were excluded from the earlier analysis of approximately 560 of the donors. An earlier analysis of about 590 of the donors classified V segments as functional when productive rearrangements were above 56.7% and as segregating when the standard deviation between donors was above 5%. A statistical classification framework was built to diagnose cytomegalovirus status from the catalog of TCR beta chain sequences. In a later analysis, V and J genes were assigned by comparing TCR nucleotide sequences against IMGT/GENE-DB human TR gene sequences. Using the TCRdist pipeline, a later analysis assigned CDR3 sequences along with most-parsimonious VDJ recombination scenarios. In a later analysis, each TCR beta chain was defined by its CDR3 amino acid sequence together with its V-gene family, and reads lacking a unique V-gene family were excluded. A later analysis removed 500 to 600 highly shared, low-generation-probability nucleotide sequences to deal with suspected cross-contamination and a sequencing artifact. In a later analysis, a clonal expansion index was calculated for each public chain from normalized within-repertoire ranks of inferred template counts. In a later analysis, generation probabilities were computed using a VDJ recombination model fitted to out-of-frame rearrangements, and the results were checked against IGoR. In a later analysis, TCR-TCR, TCR-HLA and TCR-CMV co-occurrence was scored with hypergeometric tests, and a repertoire-size bias correction was applied to TCR pairs. A later analysis estimated false discovery rates by permuting HLA or CMV assignments 20 times. In a later analysis, co-occurring TCRs were grouped using DBSCAN, with TCRdist sequence similarity added in when clustering inside HLA-allele-positive subsets. Co-occurrence clustering excluded repertoires with fewer than 30,000 or more than 120,000 public chains, plus five with anomalous nucleotide sharing. TCRdb's version of the immuneACCESS table is confined to in-frame rearrangements and falls short of the full clone set. An unresolved V gene accounts for under half of the shortfall where checked; the remainder is of unknown origin. V and J calls and clone size are given by that table; D and trimming were obtained from the DNA. A total of 150,000 or so clones appear in this sample, over 65% of them only once. 4% of the sample belongs to the ten largest clones.

The material sequenced was PBMCs. In this chain, TRBV6-1 is recombined with TRBJ2-1; TRBD2 matches 11 bases in the middle. The receptor comes from a woman between 40 and 55 years old in good health and CMV-seronegative. The encoded CDR3 is CASSEARLAGSEQFF. The DNA sequence is TGTGCCAGCAGTGAAGCGCGACTAGCGGGAAGTGAGCAGTTCTTC.